This T cell receptor beta chain was retrieved from a study of T-cell reconstitution after alpha-beta-depleted transplantation in children. This clonotype was detected ten times or more. Unique molecular identifiers were incorporated when the TCRbeta library was constructed. Each CDR3 protein gets one entry after TCRdb re-called the PCR reads with MiXCR. The sample has hundreds of thousands of distinct CDR3 sequences, approximately 15% seen once. Germline values: CDR1 MRHNA, CDR2 SNTAGT. Trimming at V came to 2 bases and at J to 4 bases, leaving 5 bases not matched to a gene. The CDR3 spans 15 residues.

The sequences come from PBMCs from the stem cell graft donor, collected from the stem cell graft. The chain carries TRBV6-4 and TRBJ2-1; TRBD2 aligns across 7 bases. This clonotype was obtained from a human donor who donated a stem cell graft to a child with acute myeloid leukemia. The CDR3 region is CASSDGGGNYNEQFF. The DNA for the CDR3 is TGTGCCAGCAGTGACGGGGGGGGGAATTACAATGAGCAGTTCTTC.